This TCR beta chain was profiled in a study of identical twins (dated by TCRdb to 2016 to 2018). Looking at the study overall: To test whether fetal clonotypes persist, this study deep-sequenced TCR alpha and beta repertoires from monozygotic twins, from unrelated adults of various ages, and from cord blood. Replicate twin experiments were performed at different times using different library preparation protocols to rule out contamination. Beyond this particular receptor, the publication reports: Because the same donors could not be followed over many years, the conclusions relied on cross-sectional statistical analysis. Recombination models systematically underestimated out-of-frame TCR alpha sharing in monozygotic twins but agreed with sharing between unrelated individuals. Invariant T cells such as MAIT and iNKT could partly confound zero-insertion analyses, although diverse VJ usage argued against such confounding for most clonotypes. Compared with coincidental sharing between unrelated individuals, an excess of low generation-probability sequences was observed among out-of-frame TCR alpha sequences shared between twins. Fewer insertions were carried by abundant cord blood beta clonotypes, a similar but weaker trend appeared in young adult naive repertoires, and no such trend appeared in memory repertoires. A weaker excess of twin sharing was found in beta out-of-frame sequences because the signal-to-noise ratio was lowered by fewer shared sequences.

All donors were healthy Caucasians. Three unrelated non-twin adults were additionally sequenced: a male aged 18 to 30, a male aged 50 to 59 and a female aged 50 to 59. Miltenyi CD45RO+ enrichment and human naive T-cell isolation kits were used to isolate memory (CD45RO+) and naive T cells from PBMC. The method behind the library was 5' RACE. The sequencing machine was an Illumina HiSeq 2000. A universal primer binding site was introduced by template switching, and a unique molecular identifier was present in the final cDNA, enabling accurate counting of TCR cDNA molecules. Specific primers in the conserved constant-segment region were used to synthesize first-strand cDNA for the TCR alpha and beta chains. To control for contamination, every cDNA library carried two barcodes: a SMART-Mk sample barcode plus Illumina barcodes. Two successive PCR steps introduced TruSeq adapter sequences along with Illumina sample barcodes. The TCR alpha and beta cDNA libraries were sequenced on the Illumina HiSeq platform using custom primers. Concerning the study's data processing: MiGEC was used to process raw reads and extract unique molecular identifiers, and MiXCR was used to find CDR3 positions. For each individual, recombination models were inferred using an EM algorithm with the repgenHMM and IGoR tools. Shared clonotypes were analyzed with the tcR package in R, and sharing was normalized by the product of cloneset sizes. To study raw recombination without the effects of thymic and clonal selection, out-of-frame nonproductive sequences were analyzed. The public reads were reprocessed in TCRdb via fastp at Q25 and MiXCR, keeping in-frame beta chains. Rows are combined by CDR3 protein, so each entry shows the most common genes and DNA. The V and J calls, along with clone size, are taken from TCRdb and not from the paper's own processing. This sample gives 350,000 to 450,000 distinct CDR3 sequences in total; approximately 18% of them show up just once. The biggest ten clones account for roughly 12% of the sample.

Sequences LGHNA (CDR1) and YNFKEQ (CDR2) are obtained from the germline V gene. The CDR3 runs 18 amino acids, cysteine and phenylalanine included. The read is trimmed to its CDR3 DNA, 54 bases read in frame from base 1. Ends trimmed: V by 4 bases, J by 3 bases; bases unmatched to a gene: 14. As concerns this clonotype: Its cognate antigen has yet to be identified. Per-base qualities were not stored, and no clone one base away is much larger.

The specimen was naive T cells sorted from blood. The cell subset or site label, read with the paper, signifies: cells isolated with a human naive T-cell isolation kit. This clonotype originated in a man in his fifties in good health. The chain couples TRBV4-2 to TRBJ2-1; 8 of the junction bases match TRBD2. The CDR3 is CASSPPRFERGIYNEQFF. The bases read TGTGCCAGCAGCCCCCCCAGGTTCGAGCGGGGGATCTACAATGAGCAGTTCTTC.